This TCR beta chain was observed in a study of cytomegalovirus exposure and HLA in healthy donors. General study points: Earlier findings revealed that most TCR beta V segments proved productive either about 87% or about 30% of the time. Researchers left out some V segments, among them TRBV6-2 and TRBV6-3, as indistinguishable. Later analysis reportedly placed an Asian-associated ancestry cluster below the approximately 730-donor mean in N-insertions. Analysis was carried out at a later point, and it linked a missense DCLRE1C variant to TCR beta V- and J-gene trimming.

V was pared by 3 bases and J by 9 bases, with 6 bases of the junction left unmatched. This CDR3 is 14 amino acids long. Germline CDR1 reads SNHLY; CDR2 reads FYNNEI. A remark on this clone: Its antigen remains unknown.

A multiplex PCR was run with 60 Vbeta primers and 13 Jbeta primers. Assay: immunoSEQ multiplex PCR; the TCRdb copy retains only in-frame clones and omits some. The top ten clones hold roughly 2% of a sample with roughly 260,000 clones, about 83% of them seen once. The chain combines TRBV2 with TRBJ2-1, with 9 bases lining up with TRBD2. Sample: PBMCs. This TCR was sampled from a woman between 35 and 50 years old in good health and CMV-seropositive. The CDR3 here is CASSEREGPSEQFF. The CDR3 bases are TGTGCCAGCAGTGAGCGGGAGGGCCCTAGTGAGCAGTTCTTC.